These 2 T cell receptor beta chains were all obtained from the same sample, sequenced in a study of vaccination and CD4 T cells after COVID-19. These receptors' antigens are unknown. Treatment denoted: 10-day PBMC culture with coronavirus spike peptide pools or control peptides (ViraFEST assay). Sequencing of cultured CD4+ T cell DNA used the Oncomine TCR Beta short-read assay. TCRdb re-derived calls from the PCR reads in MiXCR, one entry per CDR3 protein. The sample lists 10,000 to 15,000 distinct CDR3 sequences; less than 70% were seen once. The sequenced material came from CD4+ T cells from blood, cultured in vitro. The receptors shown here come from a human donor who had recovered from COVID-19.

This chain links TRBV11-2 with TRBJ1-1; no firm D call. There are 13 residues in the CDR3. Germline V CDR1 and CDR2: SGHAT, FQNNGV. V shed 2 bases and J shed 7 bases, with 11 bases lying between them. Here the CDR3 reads CASSLKFGVEAFF. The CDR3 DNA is TGTGCCAGCAGCTTAAAGTTTGGAGTTGAAGCTTTCTTT.

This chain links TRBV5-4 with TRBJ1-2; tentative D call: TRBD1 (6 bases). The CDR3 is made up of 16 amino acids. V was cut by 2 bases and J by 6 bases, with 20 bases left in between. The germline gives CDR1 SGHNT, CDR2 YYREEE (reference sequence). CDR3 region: CASSLGISGGIDGYTF. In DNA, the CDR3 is TGTGCCAGCAGCTTAGGAATTTCGGGGGGCATAGATGGCTACACCTTC.